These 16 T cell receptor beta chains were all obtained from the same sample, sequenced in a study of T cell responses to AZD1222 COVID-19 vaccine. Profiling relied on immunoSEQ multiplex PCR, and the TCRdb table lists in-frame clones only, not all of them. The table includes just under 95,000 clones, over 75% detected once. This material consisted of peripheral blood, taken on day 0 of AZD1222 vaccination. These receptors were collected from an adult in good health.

The CDR3 sequence is CASSFEEGTDTQYF. In nucleotides, the CDR3 is TGTGCCAGCAGCTTCGAGGAGGGTACAGATACGCAGTATTTT. V and J are TRBV7-9 and TRBJ2-3; weak D call: TRBD2 (6 bases). This CDR3 is 14 amino acids long. The germline V gene has CDR1 SEHNR and CDR2 FQNEAQ (reference sequence). Trimming took 3 bases from V and 3 from J, leaving 10 bases between them.

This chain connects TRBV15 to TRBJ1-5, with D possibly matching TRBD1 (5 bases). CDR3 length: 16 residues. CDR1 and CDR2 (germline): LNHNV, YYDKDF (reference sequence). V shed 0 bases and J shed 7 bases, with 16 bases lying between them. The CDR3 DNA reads TGTGCCACCAGCAGAGATAGGGCAGGGAAGGGACAGCCCCAGCATTTT. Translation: CATSRDRAGKGQPQHF.

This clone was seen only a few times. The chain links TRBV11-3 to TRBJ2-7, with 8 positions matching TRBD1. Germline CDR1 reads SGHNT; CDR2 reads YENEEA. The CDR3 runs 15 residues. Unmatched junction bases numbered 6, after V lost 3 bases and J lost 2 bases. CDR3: CASSFSGTGPYEQYF. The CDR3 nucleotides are TGTGCCAGCAGCTTCTCCGGGACAGGTCCCTACGAGCAGTACTTC.

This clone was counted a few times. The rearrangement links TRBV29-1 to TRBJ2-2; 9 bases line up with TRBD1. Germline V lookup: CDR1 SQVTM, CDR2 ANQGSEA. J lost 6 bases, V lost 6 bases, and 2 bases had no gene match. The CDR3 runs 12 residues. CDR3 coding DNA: TGCAGCGTGGACAGGGGTTCCGGGGAGCTGTTTTTT. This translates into CSVDRGSGELFF.

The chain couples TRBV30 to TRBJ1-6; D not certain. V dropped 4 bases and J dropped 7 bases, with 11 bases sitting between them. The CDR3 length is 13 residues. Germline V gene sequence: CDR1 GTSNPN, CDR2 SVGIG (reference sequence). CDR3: CAWNKGGNSPLHF. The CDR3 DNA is TGTGCCTGGAACAAGGGCGGGAATTCACCCCTCCACTTT.

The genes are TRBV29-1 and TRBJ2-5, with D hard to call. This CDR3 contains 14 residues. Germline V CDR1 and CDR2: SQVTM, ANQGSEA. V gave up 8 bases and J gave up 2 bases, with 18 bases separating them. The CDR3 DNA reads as TGCAGCATCACCCCCGCCGCATCACAAGAGACCCAGTACTTC. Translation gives CSITPAASQETQYF.

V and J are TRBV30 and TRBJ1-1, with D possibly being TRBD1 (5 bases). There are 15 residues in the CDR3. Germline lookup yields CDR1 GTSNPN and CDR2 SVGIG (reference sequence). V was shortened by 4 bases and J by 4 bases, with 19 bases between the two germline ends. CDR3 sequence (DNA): TGTGCCTGGACCCCACTCGGGGGAAGGAGCACTGAAGCTTTCTTT. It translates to CAWTPLGGRSTEAFF.

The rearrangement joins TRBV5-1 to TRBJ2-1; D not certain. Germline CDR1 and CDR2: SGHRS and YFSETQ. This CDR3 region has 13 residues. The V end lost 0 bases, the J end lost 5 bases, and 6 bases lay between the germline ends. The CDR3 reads CASSLDTDNEQFF. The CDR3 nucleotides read TGCGCCAGCAGCTTGGACACGGACAATGAGCAGTTCTTC.

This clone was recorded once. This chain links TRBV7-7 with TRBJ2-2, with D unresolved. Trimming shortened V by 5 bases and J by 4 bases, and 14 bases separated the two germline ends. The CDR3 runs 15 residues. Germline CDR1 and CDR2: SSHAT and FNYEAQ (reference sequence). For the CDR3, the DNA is TGTGCCAGCAGCCCTGATGGGGTCGGCACCGGGGAGCTGTTTTTT. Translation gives CASSPDGVGTGELFF.

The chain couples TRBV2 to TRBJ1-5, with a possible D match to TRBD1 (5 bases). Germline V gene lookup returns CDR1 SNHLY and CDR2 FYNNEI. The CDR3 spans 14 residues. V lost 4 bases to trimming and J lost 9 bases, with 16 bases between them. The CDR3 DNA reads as TGTGCCAGCAGTGTTGACAGACCAAGGAGGCCCCAGCATTTT. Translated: CASSVDRPRRPQHF.

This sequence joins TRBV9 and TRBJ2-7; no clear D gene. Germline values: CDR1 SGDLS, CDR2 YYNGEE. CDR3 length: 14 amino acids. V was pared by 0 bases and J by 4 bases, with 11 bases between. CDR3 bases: TGTGCCAGCAGCGTAGGAGCCGGCGAGTACGAGCAGTACTTC. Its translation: CASSVGAGEYEQYF.

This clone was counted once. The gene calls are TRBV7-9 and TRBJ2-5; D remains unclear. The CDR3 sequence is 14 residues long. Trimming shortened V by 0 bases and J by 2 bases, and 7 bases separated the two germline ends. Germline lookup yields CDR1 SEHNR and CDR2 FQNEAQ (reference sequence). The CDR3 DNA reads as TGTGCCAGCAGCTTAGCGCTGGGGCAAGAGACCCAGTACTTC. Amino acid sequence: CASSLALGQETQYF.

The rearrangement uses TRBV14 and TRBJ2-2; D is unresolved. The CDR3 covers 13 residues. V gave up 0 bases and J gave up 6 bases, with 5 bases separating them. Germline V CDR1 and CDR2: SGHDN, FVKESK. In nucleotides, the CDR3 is TGTGCCAGCAGCCAAGATTTATCCGGGGAGCTGTTTTTT. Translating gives CASSQDLSGELFF. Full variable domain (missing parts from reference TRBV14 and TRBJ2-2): EAGVTQFPSHSVIEKGQTVTLRCDPISGHDNLYWYRRVMGKEIKFLLHFVKESKQDESGMPNNRFLAERTGGTYSTLKVQPAELEDSGVYFCASSQDLSGELFFGEGSRLTVL.

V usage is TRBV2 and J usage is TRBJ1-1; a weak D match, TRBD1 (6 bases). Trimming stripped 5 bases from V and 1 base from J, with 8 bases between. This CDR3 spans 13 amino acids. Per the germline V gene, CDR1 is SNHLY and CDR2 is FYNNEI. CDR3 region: CASSWGANTEAFF. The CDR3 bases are TGTGCCAGCAGTTGGGGGGCGAACACTGAAGCTTTCTTT. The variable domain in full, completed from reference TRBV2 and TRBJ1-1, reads EPEVTQTPSHQVTQMGQEVILRCVPISNHLYFYWYRQILGQKVEFLVSFYNNEISEKSEIFDDQFSVERPDGSNFTLKIRSTKLEDSAMYFCASSWGANTEAFFGQGTRLTVV.

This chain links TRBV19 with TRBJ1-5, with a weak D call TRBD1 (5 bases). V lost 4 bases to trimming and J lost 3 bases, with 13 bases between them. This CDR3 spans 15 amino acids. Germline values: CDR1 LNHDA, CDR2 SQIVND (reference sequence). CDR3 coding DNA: TGTGCCAGTAGTAAGGCAGGACAACCCAATCAGCCCCAGCATTTT. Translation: CASSKAGQPNQPQHF.

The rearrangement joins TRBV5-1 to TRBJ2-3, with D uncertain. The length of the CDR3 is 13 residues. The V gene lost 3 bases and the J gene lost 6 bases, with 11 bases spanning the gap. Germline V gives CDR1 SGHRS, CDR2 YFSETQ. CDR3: CASSSPPQDTQYF. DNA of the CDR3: TGCGCCAGCAGCTCGCCCCCGCAGGATACGCAGTATTTT.